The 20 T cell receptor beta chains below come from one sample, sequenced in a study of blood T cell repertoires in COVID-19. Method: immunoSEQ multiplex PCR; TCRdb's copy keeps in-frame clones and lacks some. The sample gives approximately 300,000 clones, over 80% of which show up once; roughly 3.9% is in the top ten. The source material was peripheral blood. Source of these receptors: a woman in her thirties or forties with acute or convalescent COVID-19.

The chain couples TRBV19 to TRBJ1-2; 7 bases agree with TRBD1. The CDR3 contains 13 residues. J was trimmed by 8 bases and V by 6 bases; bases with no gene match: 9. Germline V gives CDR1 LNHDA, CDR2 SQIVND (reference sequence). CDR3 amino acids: CASSYGQVSGYTF. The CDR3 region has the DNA TGTGCCAGTAGCTACGGACAGGTCAGCGGCTACACCTTC. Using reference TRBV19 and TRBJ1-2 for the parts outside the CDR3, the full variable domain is DGGITQSPKYLFRKEGQNVTLSCEQNLNHDAMYWYRQDPGQGLRLIYYSQIVNDFQKGDIAEGYSVSREKKESFPLTVTSAQKNPTAFYLCASSYGQVSGYTFGSGTRLTVV.

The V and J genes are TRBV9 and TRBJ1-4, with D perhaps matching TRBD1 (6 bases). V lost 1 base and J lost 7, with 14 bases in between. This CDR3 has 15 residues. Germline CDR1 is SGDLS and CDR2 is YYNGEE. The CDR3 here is CASSVRAGATEKLFF. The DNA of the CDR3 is TGTGCCAGCAGCGTACGTGCGGGGGCGACTGAAAAACTGTTTTTT.

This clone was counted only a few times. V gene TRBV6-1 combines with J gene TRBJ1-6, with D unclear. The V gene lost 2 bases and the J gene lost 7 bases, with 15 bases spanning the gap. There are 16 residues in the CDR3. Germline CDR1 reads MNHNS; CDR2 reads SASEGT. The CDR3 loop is CASSEKTGIQNSPLHF. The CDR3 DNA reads TGTGCCAGCAGTGAAAAGACCGGGATCCAAAATTCACCCCTCCACTTT.

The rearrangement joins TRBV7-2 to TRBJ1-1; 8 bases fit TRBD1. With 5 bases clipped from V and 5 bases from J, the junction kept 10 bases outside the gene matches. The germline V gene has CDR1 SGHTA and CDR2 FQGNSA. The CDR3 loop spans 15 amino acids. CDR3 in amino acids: CASSPRTGWGTEAFF. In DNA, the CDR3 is TGTGCCAGCAGCCCCCGGACAGGGTGGGGGACTGAAGCTTTCTTT.

The CDR3 DNA reads TGCGCCAGCAGCCAAGGGACAGGGGGCTGGAACACTGAAGCTTTCTTT. Its protein product is CASSQGTGGWNTEAFF. This rearrangement joins TRBV4-1 to TRBJ1-1, with 11 bases fitting TRBD1. CDR1 and CDR2 (germline): MGHRA, YSYEKL. With V trimmed by 1 base and J by 1 base, 2 bases remained unmatched. The CDR3 totals 16 residues.

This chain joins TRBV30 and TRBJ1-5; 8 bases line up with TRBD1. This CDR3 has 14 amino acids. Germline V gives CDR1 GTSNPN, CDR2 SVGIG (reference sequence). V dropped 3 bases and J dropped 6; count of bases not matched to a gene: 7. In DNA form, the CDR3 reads TGTGCCTGGAGAAGGCAGGGGGCCGGTCAGCCCCAGCATTTT. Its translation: CAWRRQGAGQPQHF. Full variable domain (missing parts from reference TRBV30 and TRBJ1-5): SQTIHQWPATLVQPVGSPLSLECTVEGTSNPNLYWYRQAAGRGLQLLFYSVGIGQISSEVPQNLSASRPQDRQFILSSKKLLLSDSGFYLCAWRRQGAGQPQHFGDGTRLSIL.

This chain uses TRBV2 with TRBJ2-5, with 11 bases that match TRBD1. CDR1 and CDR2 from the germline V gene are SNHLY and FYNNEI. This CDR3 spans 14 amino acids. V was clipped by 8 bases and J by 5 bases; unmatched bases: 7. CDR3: CASGGQGAAETQYF. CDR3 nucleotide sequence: TGTGCCAGCGGAGGACAGGGGGCAGCGGAGACCCAGTACTTC.

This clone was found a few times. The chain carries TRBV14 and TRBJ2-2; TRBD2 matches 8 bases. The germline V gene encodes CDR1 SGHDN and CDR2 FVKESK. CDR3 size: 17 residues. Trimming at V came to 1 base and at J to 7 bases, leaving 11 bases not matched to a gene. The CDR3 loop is CASSQGAGGAVFGELFF. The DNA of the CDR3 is TGTGCCAGCAGCCAAGGGGCCGGGGGGGCCGTCTTCGGGGAGCTGTTTTTT.

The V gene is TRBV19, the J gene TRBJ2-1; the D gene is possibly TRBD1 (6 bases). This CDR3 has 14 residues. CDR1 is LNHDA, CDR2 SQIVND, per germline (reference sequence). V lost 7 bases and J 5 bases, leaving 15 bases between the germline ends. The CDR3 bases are TGTGCCAGTACCACAGGGTTTGACCACAATGAGCAGTTCTTC. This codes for CASTTGFDHNEQFF.

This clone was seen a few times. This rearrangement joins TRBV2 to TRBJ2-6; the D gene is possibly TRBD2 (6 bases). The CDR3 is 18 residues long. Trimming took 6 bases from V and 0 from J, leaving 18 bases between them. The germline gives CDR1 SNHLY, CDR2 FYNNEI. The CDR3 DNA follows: TGTGCCAGCAGGGCCCGGGCGGGGTCGAGCTCTGGGGCCAACGTCCTGACTTTC. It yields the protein CASRARAGSSSGANVLTF.

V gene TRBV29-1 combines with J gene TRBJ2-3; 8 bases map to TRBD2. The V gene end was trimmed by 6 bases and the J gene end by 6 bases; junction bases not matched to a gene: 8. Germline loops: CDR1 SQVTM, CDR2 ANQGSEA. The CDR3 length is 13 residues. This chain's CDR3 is CSVDQRGLDTQYF. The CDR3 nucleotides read TGCAGCGTCGACCAGCGGGGGCTCGATACGCAGTATTTT.

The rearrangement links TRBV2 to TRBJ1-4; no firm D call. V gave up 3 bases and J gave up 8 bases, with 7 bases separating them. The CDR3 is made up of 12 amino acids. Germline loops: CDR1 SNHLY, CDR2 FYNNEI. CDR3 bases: TGTGCCAGCAGTGACCTTTTCGAAAAACTGTTTTTT. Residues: CASSDLFEKLFF. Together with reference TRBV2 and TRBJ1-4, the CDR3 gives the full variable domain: EPEVTQTPSHQVTQMGQEVILRCVPISNHLYFYWYRQILGQKVEFLVSFYNNEISEKSEIFDDQFSVERPDGSNFTLKIRSTKLEDSAMYFCASSDLFEKLFFGSGTQLSVL.

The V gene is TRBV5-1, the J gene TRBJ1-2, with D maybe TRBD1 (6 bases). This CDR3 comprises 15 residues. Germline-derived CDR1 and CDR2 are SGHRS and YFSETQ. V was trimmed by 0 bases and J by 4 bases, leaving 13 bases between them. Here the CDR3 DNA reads TGCGCCAGCAGCTTGGATGGACAGAGAGCCTATGGCTACACCTTC. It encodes CASSLDGQRAYGYTF. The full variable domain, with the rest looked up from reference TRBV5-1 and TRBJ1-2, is KAGVTQTPRYLIKTRGQQVTLSCSPISGHRSVSWYQQTPGQGLQFLFEYFSETQRNKGNFPGRFSGRQFSNSRSEMNVSTLELGDSALYLCASSLDGQRAYGYTFGSGTRLTVV.

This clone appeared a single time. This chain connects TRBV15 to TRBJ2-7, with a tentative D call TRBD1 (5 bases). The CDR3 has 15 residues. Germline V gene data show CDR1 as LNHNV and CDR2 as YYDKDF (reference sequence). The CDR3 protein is CATSRDRDSSYEQCV. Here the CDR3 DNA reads TGTGCCACCAGCAGAGATCGCGACAGCTCCTACGAGCAGTGCGTC.

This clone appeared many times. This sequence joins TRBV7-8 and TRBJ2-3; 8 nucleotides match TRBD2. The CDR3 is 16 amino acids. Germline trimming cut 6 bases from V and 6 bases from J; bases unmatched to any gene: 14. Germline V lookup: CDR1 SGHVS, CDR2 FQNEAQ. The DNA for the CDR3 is TGTGCCAGCAGGATCGCGGGTAGCGGGGCTCACGATACGCAGTATTTT. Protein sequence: CASRIAGSGAHDTQYF.

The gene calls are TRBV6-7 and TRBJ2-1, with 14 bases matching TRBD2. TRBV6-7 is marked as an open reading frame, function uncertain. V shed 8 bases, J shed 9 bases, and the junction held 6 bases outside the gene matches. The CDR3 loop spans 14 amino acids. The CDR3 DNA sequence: TGTGCCAGCGAGACTAGCGGGGGGGCCAGTGAGCAGTTCTTC. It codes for CASETSGGASEQFF.

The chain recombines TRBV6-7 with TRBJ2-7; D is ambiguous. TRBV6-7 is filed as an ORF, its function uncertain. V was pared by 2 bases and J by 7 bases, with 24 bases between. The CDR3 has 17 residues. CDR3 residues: CASSYEIDGFWSREQYV. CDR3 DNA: TGTGCCAGCAGTTACGAGATAGACGGGTTCTGGTCGAGGGAGCAGTACGTC.

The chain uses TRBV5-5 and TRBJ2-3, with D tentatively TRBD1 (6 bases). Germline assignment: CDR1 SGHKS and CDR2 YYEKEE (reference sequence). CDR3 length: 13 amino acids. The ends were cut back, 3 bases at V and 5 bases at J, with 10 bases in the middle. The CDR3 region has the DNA TGTGCCAGCAGCTCCAGGGGCGGAGATACGCAGTATTTT. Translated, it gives CASSSRGGDTQYF. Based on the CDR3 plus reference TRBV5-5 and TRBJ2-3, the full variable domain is DAGVTQSPTHLIKTRGQQVTLRCSPISGHKSVSWYQQVLGQGPQFIFQYYEKEERGRGNFPDRFSARQFPNYSSELNVNALLLGDSALYLCASSSRGGDTQYFGPGTRLTVL.

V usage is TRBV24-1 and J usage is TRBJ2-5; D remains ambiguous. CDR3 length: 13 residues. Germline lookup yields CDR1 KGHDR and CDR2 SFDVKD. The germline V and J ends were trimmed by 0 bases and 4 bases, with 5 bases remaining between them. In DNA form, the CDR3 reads TGTGCCACCAGTGATTTGCTAGGAGAGACCCAGTACTTC. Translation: CATSDLLGETQYF.

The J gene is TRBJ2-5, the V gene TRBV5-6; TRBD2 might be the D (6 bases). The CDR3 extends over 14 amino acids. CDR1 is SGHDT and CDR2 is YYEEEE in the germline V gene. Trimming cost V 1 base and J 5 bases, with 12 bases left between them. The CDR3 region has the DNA TGTGCCAGCAGCTTGCAGCGGGCAGGGGAGACCCAGTACTTC. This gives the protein CASSLQRAGETQYF.